The 13 T cell receptor beta chains below all came from one sample that was sequenced in a study of blood T cell repertoires in COVID-19. Profiling relied on immunoSEQ multiplex PCR, and the TCRdb table lists in-frame clones only, not all of them. The data contain 55,000 to 80,000 clones, about four fifths of them singletons. The specimen was peripheral blood. The source is a man aged 50 to 60 with active COVID-19.

The chain couples TRBV7-8 to TRBJ2-1, with 9 bases lining up with TRBD2. This CDR3 has 16 amino acids. The V gene end was trimmed by 6 bases and the J gene end by 5 bases; junction bases not matched to a gene: 11. Germline V gene data show CDR1 as SGHVS and CDR2 as FQNEAQ. The CDR3 bases are TGTGCCAGCAGAACGGGGCTAGCGGGGAAACACAATGAGCAGTTCTTC. It yields the protein CASRTGLAGKHNEQFF.

This chain uses TRBV5-1 with TRBJ2-2; D perhaps matches TRBD1 (6 bases). CDR3 length equals 11 residues. Per the germline V gene, CDR1 is SGHRS and CDR2 is YFSETQ. Trimming left V 6 bases short and J 7 bases short, with 7 bases between. CDR3 DNA sequence: TGCGCCAGCAAACAGGGCGGGGAGCTGTTTTTT. The encoded protein is CASKQGGELFF.

This chain joins TRBV12-3 or TRBV12-4 and TRBJ2-3; no firm D call. This CDR3 comprises 13 residues. Between the trimmed V and J ends, which lost 6 bases and 1 base, there was a span of 8 bases. The CDR3 reads CASRSTGTDTQYF. The CDR3 region has the DNA TGTGCCAGCAGATCCACGGGCACAGATACGCAGTATTTT.

The CDR3 here is CASSPGLAGGVNEQFF. The CDR3 bases are TGTGCCAGCAGCCCGGGACTAGCGGGAGGGGTCAATGAGCAGTTCTTC. The V call is TRBV7-3, the J call TRBJ2-1; the match to TRBD2 covers 16 bases. V shed 5 bases, J shed 6 bases, and the junction held 4 bases outside the gene matches. Germline-derived CDR1 and CDR2 are SGHTA and FQGTGA. The CDR3 runs 16 residues.

The DNA for the CDR3 is TGCGCCAGCAGCCAAGGGCTCCTCCGTAGGCGGGACAACACCGGGGAGCTGTTTTTT. This encodes CASSQGLLRRRDNTGELFF. V and J are TRBV4-1 and TRBJ2-2; a weak D match, TRBD2 (6 bases). The V gene's germline CDR1 is MGHRA and CDR2 YSYEKL. Trimming removed 1 base at V and 2 bases at J, with 20 bases between. The CDR3 loop spans 19 amino acids.

This clone was seen just once. The chain recombines TRBV7-2 with TRBJ1-2; 9 nucleotides agree with TRBD1. Germline V gene lookup returns CDR1 SGHTA and CDR2 FQGNSA. J gave up 2 bases and V 5 bases, and 3 bases lay outside the gene matches. The CDR3 spans 14 residues. The CDR3 DNA reads as TGTGCCAGCAGCCAAGGACAGGGGAACTATGGCTACACCTTC. Translating it yields CASSQGQGNYGYTF. Together with reference TRBV7-2 and TRBJ1-2, the CDR3 gives the full variable domain: GAGVSQSPSNKVTEKGKDVELRCDPISGHTALYWYRQSLGQGLEFLIYFQGNSAPDKSGLPSDRFSAERTGGSVSTLTIQRTQQEDSAVYLCASSQGQGNYGYTFGSGTRLTVV.

V and J are TRBV5-4 and TRBJ2-5; D may be TRBD2 (7 bases). Per germline, CDR1 SGHNT and CDR2 YYREEE (reference sequence). The length of the CDR3 is 15 residues. Trimming stripped 0 bases from V and 4 bases from J, with 13 bases between. Written as DNA, the CDR3 is TGTGCCAGCAGCTTGGGCAGGGGAGGGCGAGAGACCCAGTACTTC. It specifies CASSLGRGGRETQYF.

This clone occurred a few times. The chain has TRBV11-2 and TRBJ2-7; 8 nucleotides agree with TRBD1. This CDR3 is built from 15 residues. CDR1 SGHAT and CDR2 FQNNGV come from the germline V gene. V gave up 5 bases and J gave up 0 bases; unmatched junction bases: 6. The CDR3 loop reads CASSPRGQGSYEQYF. CDR3 bases: TGTGCCAGCAGCCCCAGGGGGCAAGGCTCCTACGAGCAGTACTTC. Based on the CDR3 plus reference TRBV11-2 and TRBJ2-7, the full variable domain is EAGVAQSPRYKIIEKRQSVAFWCNPISGHATLYWYQQILGQGPKLLIQFQNNGVVDDSQLPKDRFSAERLKGVDSTLKIQPAKLEDSAVYLCASSPRGQGSYEQYFGPGTRLTVT.

The gene calls are TRBV6-4 and TRBJ2-1; 9 bases are a match to TRBD2. This CDR3 region has 16 residues. The V segment lost 0 bases and the J segment 2 bases; nucleotides outside the gene matches: 2. The germline gives CDR1 MRHNA, CDR2 SNTAGT. CDR3 DNA: TGTGCCAGCAGTGACTCCGCGGGAGGGCCCTACAATGAGCAGTTCTTC. This gives the protein CASSDSAGGPYNEQFF.

V and J are TRBV25-1 and TRBJ2-1, with D perhaps matching TRBD2 (6 bases). Trimming cost V 6 bases and J 9 bases, with 18 bases left between them. This CDR3 has 14 amino acids. Germline V CDR1 and CDR2: MGHDK, SYGVNS. The CDR3 loop reads CASRSLGGVGEQFF. The CDR3 coding sequence is TGTGCCAGCAGATCCCTCGGGGGAGTCGGTGAGCAGTTCTTC.

CDR3 DNA: TGTGCCAGCAGCTTGGCAGGTCGGCTCGAGCAGTACTTC. Encoded protein: CASSLAGRLEQYF. V and J are TRBV5-6 and TRBJ2-7; D gene ambiguous. The CDR3 consists of 13 residues. The ends were cut back, 0 bases at V and 6 bases at J, with 10 bases in the middle. Per germline, CDR1 SGHDT and CDR2 YYEEEE.

The chain has TRBV20-1 and TRBJ2-7; a possible D gene is TRBD2 (6 bases). The germline gives CDR1 DFQATT, CDR2 SNEGSKA (reference sequence). The CDR3 runs to 11 residues. V lost 4 bases to trimming and J lost 5 bases, with 9 bases between them. The CDR3 sequence is CSATSSDEQYF. The CDR3 DNA sequence: TGCAGTGCTACCTCTAGCGACGAGCAGTACTTC.

The CDR3 sequence: CASSFGPPGQGKDTQYF. CDR3 in DNA: TGTGCCAGCAGCTTCGGACCTCCGGGACAGGGGAAGGATACGCAGTATTTT. This sequence joins TRBV11-2 and TRBJ2-3; 10 nucleotides agree with TRBD1. The CDR3 runs to 17 residues. V lost 3 bases and J lost 6; bases outside the gene matches: 12. Germline CDR1 reads SGHAT; CDR2 reads FQNNGV.